This T cell receptor beta chain was retrieved from a study of control samples from healthy donors and cancer patients. This CDR3 has 11 amino acids. V dropped 4 bases and J dropped 15; count of bases not matched to a gene: 4. The protocol was immunoSEQ multiplex PCR, while the TCRdb copy is restricted to in-frame clones and leaves out a portion. The table includes approximately 70,000 clones, around 90% detected once. This chain connects TRBV12-3 or TRBV12-4 to TRBJ2-1; 9 bases agree with TRBD1. The sequence was obtained from a man in his fifties or sixties with colorectal cancer. Input material: PBMCs. Written as DNA, the CDR3 is TGTGCCAGCAGTTCGACAGGGGGTCTGTTCTTC. This encodes CASSSTGGLFF.